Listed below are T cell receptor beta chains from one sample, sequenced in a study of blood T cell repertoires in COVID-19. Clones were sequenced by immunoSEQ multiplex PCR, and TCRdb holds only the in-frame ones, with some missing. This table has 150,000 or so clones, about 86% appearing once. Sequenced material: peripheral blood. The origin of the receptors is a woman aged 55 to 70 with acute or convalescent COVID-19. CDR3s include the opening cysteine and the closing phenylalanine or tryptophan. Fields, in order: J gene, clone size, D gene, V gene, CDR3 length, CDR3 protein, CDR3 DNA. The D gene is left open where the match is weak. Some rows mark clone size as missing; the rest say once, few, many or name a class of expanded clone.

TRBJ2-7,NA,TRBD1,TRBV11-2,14,CASSLTGTAGEQYF,TGTGCCAGCAGCTTGACCGGGACAGCCGGCGAGCAGTACTTC
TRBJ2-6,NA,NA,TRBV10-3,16,CAISESDRQVANVLTF,TGTGCCATCAGTGAGTCCGACAGGCAGGTGGCCAACGTCCTGACTTTC
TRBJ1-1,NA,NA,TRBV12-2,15,CASRFEEGRNTEAFF,TGTGCAAGTCGCTTCGAAGAGGGCCGGAACACTGAAGCTTTCTTT
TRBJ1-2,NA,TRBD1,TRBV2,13,CASSRTGGGGYTF,TGTGCCAGCAGCAGAACAGGGGGCGGTGGCTACACCTTC
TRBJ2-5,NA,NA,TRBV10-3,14,CAISEPRIQETQYF,TGTGCCATCAGTGAGCCCAGGATCCAAGAGACCCAGTACTTC
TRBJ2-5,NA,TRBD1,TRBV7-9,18,CASSPRAGGPAGQETQYF,TGTGCCAGCAGCCCGCGGGCAGGGGGACCGGCAGGACAAGAGACCCAGTACTTC
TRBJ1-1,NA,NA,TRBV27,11,CATSSGTEAFF,TGTGCCACTTCGAGCGGCACTGAAGCTTTCTTT
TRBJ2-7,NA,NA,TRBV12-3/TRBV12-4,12,CASTRSSYEQYF,TGTGCCAGCACCCGGAGCTCCTACGAGCAGTACTTC
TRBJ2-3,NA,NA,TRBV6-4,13,CASSYRGTDTQYF,TGTGCCAGCAGTTACCGAGGAACAGATACGCAGTATTTT
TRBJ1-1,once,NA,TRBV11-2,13,CASSFLANTEAFF,TGTGCCAGCAGCTTTCTGGCGAACACTGAAGCTTTCTTT
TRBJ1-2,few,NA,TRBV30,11,CAWDSLYGYTF,TGTGCCTGGGACAGTCTCTATGGCTACACCTTC
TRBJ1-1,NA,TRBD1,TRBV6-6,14,CASTLQGVDTEAFF,TGTGCCAGCACTCTACAGGGGGTGGACACTGAAGCTTTCTTT
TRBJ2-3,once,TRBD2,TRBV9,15,CASSTGGRSTDTQYF,TGTGCCAGCAGCACCGGCGGGAGAAGCACAGATACGCAGTATTTT
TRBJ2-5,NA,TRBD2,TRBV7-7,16,CASSLAVTSGGETQYF,TGTGCTAGCAGCTTAGCGGTGACTAGCGGCGGAGAGACCCAGTACTTC
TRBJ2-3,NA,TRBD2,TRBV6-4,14,CASSDGGGPDTQYF,TGTGCCAGCAGTGACGGCGGGGGGCCAGATACGCAGTATTTT
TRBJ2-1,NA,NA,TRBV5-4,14,CASSFQGGGNEQFF,TGTGCCAGCAGCTTCCAGGGGGGAGGCAATGAGCAGTTCTTC
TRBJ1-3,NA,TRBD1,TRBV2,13,CASRGTAGNTIYF,TGTGCCAGCAGAGGGACAGCTGGAAACACCATATATTTT
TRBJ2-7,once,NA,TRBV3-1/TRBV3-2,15,CASSQVSGPSYEQYF,TGTGCCAGCAGCCAAGTTTCAGGGCCGTCCTACGAGCAGTACTTC
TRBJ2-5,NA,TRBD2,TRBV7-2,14,CASSPNGEGITQYF,TGTGCCAGCAGCCCAAACGGGGAGGGGATCACCCAGTACTTC
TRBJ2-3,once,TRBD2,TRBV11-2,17,CASSFSAPGGSTDTQYF,TGTGCCAGCAGCTTTAGTGCCCCGGGGGGAAGCACAGATACGCAGTATTTT
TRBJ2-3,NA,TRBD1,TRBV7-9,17,CASSLDPTGVATDTQYF,TGTGCCAGCAGCTTAGATCCTACAGGGGTTGCTACAGATACGCAGTATTTT
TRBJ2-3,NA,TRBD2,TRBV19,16,CASGLTSGGTFDTQYF,TGTGCCAGTGGGCTTACTAGCGGGGGGACATTCGATACGCAGTATTTT
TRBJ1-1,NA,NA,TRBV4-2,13,CASSRGENTEAFF,TGTGCCAGCAGCCGCGGGGAGAACACTGAAGCTTTCTTT
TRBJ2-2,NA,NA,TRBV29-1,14,CSVRGQSNTGELFF,TGCAGCGTTAGGGGTCAGTCGAACACCGGGGAGCTGTTTTTT
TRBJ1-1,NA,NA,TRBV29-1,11,CSGGQNTEAFF,TGCAGCGGCGGACAGAATACTGAAGCTTTCTTT
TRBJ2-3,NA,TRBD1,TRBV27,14,CASSLTGKPDTQYF,TGTGCCAGCAGTTTGACAGGGAAGCCAGATACGCAGTATTTT
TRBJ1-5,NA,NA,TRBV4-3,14,CASSQDHGNQPQHF,TGCGCCAGCAGCCAAGATCATGGCAATCAGCCCCAGCATTTT
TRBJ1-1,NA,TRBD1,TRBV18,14,CASSRQGANTEAFF,TGTGCCAGCTCACGGCAGGGGGCGAACACTGAAGCTTTCTTT
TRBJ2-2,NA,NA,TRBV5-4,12,CASRRDTGELFF,TGTGCCAGCAGGAGGGACACCGGGGAGCTGTTTTTT
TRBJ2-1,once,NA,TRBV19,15,CASSIGLDWYNEQFF,TGTGCCAGTAGTATAGGACTCGACTGGTACAATGAGCAGTTCTTC
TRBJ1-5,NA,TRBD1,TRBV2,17,CASRGTGENRSNQPQHF,TGTGCCAGCCGAGGGACAGGGGAAAACCGAAGCAATCAGCCCCAGCATTTT
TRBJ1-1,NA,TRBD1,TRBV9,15,CASSPRDSLNTEAFF,TGTGCCAGCAGCCCCCGGGACAGTTTGAACACTGAAGCTTTCTTT
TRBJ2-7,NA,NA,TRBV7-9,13,CASSPLGGYEQYF,TGTGCCAGCAGCCCCTTGGGGGGCTACGAGCAGTACTTC
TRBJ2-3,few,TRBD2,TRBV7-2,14,CASSYLAGTDTQYF,TGTGCCAGCAGCTATCTAGCGGGCACAGATACGCAGTATTTT
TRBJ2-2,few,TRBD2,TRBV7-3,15,CASSLSSGNTGELFF,TGTGCCAGCAGCTTGTCTAGCGGGAACACCGGGGAGCTGTTTTTT
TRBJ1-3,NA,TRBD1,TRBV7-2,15,CASSRDRVAGNTIYF,TGTGCCAGCAGCCGCGACAGGGTAGCTGGAAACACCATATATTTT
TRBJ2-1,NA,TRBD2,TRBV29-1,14,CSVEEWRGDNEQFF,TGCAGCGTTGAGGAGTGGCGGGGGGACAATGAGCAGTTCTTC
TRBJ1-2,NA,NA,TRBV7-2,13,CASSNTNAYGYTF,TGTGCCAGCAGCAACACGAATGCCTATGGCTACACCTTC
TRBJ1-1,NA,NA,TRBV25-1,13,CASSLGGVTEAFF,TGTGCCAGCAGCCTGGGGGGGGTCACTGAAGCTTTCTTT
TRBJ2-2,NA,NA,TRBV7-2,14,CASSLLPNTGELFF,TGTGCCAGCAGCCTACTTCCGAACACCGGGGAGCTGTTTTTT
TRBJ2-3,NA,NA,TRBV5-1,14,CASSKDKIADTQYF,TGCGCCAGCAGCAAGGACAAGATCGCAGATACGCAGTATTTT
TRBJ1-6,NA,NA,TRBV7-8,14,CASSLGQVNSPLHF,TGTGCCAGCAGCTTAGGGCAGGTTAATTCACCCCTCCACTTT
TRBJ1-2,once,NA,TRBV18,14,CASSPGPEFYGYTF,TGTGCCAGCTCACCGGGGCCGGAGTTCTATGGCTACACCTTC
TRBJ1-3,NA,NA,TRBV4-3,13,CASSTVSGNTIYF,TGCGCCAGCAGCACAGTTTCTGGAAACACCATATATTTT
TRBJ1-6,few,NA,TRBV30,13,CAWSTGWNSPLHF,TGTGCCTGGAGTACAGGGTGGAATTCACCCCTCCACTTT
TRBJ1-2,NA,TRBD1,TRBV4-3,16,CASSQEAGTVDLGYTF,TGCGCCAGCAGCCAAGAGGCTGGGACAGTAGATTTGGGCTACACCTTC
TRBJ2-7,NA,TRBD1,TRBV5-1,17,CASSFTGTGMLGYEQYF,TGCGCCAGCAGCTTTACCGGGACAGGGATGTTAGGCTACGAGCAGTACTTC
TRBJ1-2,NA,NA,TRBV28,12,CASSFSAGGYTF,TGTGCCAGCAGTTTTTCGGCGGGCGGCTACACCTTC